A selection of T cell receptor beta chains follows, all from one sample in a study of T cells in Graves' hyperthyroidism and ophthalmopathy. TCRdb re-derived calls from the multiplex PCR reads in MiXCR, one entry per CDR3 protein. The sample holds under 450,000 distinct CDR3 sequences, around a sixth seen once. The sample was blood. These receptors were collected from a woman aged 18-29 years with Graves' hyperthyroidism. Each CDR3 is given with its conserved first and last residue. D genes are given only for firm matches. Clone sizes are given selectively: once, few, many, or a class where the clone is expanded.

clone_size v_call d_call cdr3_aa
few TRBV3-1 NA CASSQVGAGAGELFF
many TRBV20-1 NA CSARDELGYQETQYF
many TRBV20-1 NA CSASAYGEVGQPQHF
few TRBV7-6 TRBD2 CASSVTSGATTDTQYF
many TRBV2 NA CASNNLGSTDTQYF
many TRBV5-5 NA CASSPVASNTEAFF
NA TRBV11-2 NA CASSPGQTNYGYTF
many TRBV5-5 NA CASSLYGGDNYGYTF
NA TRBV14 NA CASSQLLSLGGYTF
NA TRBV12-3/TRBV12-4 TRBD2 CASSVSGIRVLGKNIQYF
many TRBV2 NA CASSVFGNTEAFF
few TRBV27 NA CASSSSETSTDTQYF
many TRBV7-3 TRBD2 CASSLKLAGAYNEQFF
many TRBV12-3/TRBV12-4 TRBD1 CASSLLPGQGNTEAFF
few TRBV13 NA CASYLARGPDTQYF
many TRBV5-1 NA CASRIGDRYEQYF
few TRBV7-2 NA CASSPTVGSYGYTF
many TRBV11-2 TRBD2 CASSLISGRATYNEQFF
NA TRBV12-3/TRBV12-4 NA CASSPWLGGSTNEKLFF
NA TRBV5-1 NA CASSWGVAATNEKLFF
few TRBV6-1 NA CASGSSRNEQFF
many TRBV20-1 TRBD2 CSAGGSSGEYEQYF
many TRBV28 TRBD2 CASSFQGGGGMSYEQYF
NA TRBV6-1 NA CASSVTSTAEQYF
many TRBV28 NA CASSLPTGTVNTEAFF
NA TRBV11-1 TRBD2 CASSNSGRALDTQYF
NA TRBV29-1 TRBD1 CSVDKKGTGYGYTF
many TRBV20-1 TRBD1 CSATGQSNEKLFF
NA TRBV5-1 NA CASSQSTLTPSGNTIYF
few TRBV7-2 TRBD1 CASSLNRGAYEQYF
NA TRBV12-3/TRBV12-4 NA CASSLVLSPTGELFF
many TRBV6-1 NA CASGQSNYGYTF
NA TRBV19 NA CASSIWAGINEQFF
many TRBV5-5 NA CASSLVTGNLYEQYF
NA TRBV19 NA CASSIIGAKNEKLFF
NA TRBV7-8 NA CASSRPGSQAYEQYF
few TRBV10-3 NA CAISADGSIPDTQYF
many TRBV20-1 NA CSARDSRILNQPQHF
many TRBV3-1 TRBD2 CASSPGLAGVSEQYF
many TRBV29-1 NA CSSDVNNEQFF
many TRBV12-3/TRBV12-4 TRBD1 CASSFPQGGLRNTEAFF
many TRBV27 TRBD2 CASSLVGLAGDLRRGAQYF
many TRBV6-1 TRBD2 CASRSAGTSGIYEQYF
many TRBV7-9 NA CASSLEQGLYNEQFF
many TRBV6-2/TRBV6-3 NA CASSYVGTPSNEQFF
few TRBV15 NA CATSRDLGKGREQYF
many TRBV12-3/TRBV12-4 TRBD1 CASSPARTFGTGSEAFF
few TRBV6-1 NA CASGVDSHTEAFF